The rows below give T cell receptor beta chains drawn from one sample of a study of cytomegalovirus exposure and HLA in healthy donors. Sequencing was performed with immunoSEQ multiplex PCR; in TCRdb, only in-frame clones are kept and a portion is missing. The data hold around 300,000 clones, with roughly 88% observed a single time. The sequenced sample consisted of PBMCs. The receptors shown here come from a woman aged 18-29 years in good health and CMV-seronegative. Each CDR3 is given with its conserved first and last residue. A D gene is named only where the DNA matches it firmly. The size entry is marked missing in some rows and otherwise reads once, few, many or a size class.

V	J	D	size	CDR3	DNA
TRBV19	TRBJ2-7	TRBD2	-	CASRSREGLYEQYF	TGTGCCAGTAGATCGCGGGAGGGCCTCTACGAGCAGTACTTC
TRBV2	TRBJ2-2	-	-	CASSVWNTKNTGELFF	TGTGCCAGCAGTGTCTGGAATACTAAAAACACCGGGGAGCTGTTTTTT
TRBV7-9	TRBJ2-3	-	-	CASSWERSTDTQYF	TGTGCCAGCAGCTGGGAGCGGAGCACAGATACGCAGTATTTT
TRBV4-3	TRBJ2-3	TRBD2	-	CASSQEVAGVGTDTQYF	TGCGCCAGCAGCCAAGAAGTAGCGGGAGTCGGGACAGATACGCAGTATTTT
TRBV5-8	TRBJ2-7	TRBD1	-	CASSSLSRDRAPYEQYF	TGTGCCAGCAGCTCCTTAAGCCGGGACAGGGCCCCCTACGAGCAGTACTTC
TRBV21-1	TRBJ2-7	-	-	CASKQGYEQYF	TGTGCCAGCAAACAGGGGTACGAGCAGTACTTC
TRBV6-1	TRBJ2-7	-	-	CASARQQETYEQYF	TGTGCCAGCGCCCGGCAACAGGAAACCTACGAGCAGTACTTC
TRBV18	TRBJ2-5	TRBD2	-	CASSNLAGGGQETQYF	TGTGCCAGCTCCAATTTAGCGGGAGGCGGTCAAGAGACCCAGTACTTC
TRBV15	TRBJ2-1	-	-	CATSRDHLGGYNEQFF	TGTGCCACCAGCAGAGATCATCTTGGGGGGTACAATGAGCAGTTCTTC
TRBV4-1	TRBJ1-2	-	-	CASSQEPVANYGYTF	TGCGCCAGCAGCCAAGAACCAGTTGCTAACTATGGCTACACCTTC
TRBV29-1	TRBJ2-1	TRBD2	-	CSVEFYRTSGRLGDEQFF	TGCAGCGTTGAATTCTATCGGACTAGCGGGAGGTTGGGGGATGAGCAGTTCTTC
TRBV19	TRBJ2-7	TRBD1	-	CASSTGTGVLF	TGTGCCAGTAGTACAGGGACAGGGGTATTGTTC
TRBV28	TRBJ1-4	-	-	CATHRGTTNEKLFF	TGTGCCACCCACCGGGGAACAACTAATGAAAAACTGTTTTTT
TRBV27	TRBJ1-5	-	-	CASSAFGLDQPQHF	TGTGCCAGCAGTGCCTTCGGGTTGGATCAGCCCCAGCATTTT
TRBV5-6	TRBJ1-5	TRBD1	-	CASSLWDRGSQPQHF	TGTGCCAGCAGCTTGTGGGACAGGGGGAGTCAGCCCCAGCATTTT
TRBV5-1	TRBJ2-1	TRBD2	-	CASSLGGTISYNEQFF	TGCGCCAGCAGCCTGGGGGGGACTATTAGCTACAATGAGCAGTTCTTC
TRBV11-2	TRBJ2-2	TRBD2	-	CASSLSGSYTGELFF	TGTGCCAGCAGCCTTAGCGGGTCTTACACCGGGGAGCTGTTTTTT
TRBV27	TRBJ2-1	-	-	CASSLGGQHNEQFF	TGTGCCAGCAGCCTGGGGGGTCAGCACAATGAGCAGTTCTTC
TRBV9	TRBJ2-5	-	-	CASSVGSKLARETQYF	TGTGCCAGCAGCGTAGGGAGTAAACTAGCCAGGGAGACCCAGTACTTC
TRBV20-1	TRBJ2-3	TRBD1	-	CSATGAGTQYF	TGCAGTGCCACAGGGGCCGGTACGCAGTATTTT
TRBV25-1	TRBJ1-1	TRBD1	-	CASKMTGALAEAFF	TGTGCCAGCAAGATGACAGGGGCTCTCGCTGAAGCTTTCTTT
TRBV20-1	TRBJ2-5	TRBD1	-	CSAYPGQDF	TGCAGTGCGTACCCGGGACAGGACTTC
TRBV6-1	TRBJ2-7	TRBD2	-	CASSSREGPSYEQYF	TGTGCCAGCAGTTCTCGGGAGGGACCTAGCTACGAGCAGTACTTC
TRBV9	TRBJ2-5	-	-	CASSAYREGETQYF	TGTGCCAGCAGCGCATACAGGGAAGGAGAGACCCAGTACTTC
TRBV6-5	TRBJ1-2	-	-	CASSPTGYGYTF	TGTGCCAGCAGTCCAACAGGATATGGCTACACCTTC
TRBV25-1	TRBJ1-5	TRBD1	-	CASSESGTGSNQPQHF	TGTGCCAGCAGTGAATCAGGGACAGGGAGCAATCAGCCCCAGCATTTT
TRBV10-2	TRBJ2-5	-	once	CASSGEEARETQYF	TGCGCCAGCAGTGGGGAGGAGGCGCGGGAGACCCAGTACTTC
TRBV5-4	TRBJ2-1	TRBD2	-	CATRGRASDEQFF	TGTGCCACCCGTGGGAGGGCGAGTGATGAGCAGTTCTTC
TRBV9	TRBJ2-7	-	-	CASSVEGAGAGQYF	TGTGCCAGCAGCGTAGAAGGGGCAGGAGCTGGGCAGTACTTC
TRBV5-1	TRBJ1-6	-	-	CASSLGEYYNSPLHF	TGCGCCAGCAGCTTAGGGGAATACTATAATTCACCCCTCCACTTT
TRBV11-2	TRBJ1-1	TRBD1	-	CASSIGTVEAFF	TGTGCCAGCAGCATCGGGACAGTTGAAGCTTTCTTT
TRBV6-5	TRBJ1-1	-	-	CASSPHGGVNTEAFF	TGTGCCAGCAGCCCGCATGGAGGTGTGAACACTGAAGCTTTCTTT
TRBV28	TRBJ1-4	-	-	CASRRYSSTNEKLFF	TGTGCCAGCAGGAGATACAGTTCAACTAATGAAAAACTGTTTTTT
TRBV6-5	TRBJ1-1	-	-	CASSSGENTEAFF	TGTGCCAGCAGTTCAGGGGAGAACACTGAAGCTTTCTTT
TRBV4-1	TRBJ2-5	TRBD2	-	CASSQDGTSGRGLEETQYF	TGCGCCAGCAGCCAAGATGGGACTAGCGGGAGAGGTTTGGAAGAGACCCAGTACTTC
TRBV9	TRBJ1-1	-	-	CASSVRGGGPEAFF	TGTGCCAGCAGCGTCCGAGGCGGGGGCCCTGAAGCTTTCTTT
TRBV4-2	TRBJ2-4	-	-	CASSQSPGGVAKNIQYF	TGTGCCAGCAGCCAATCCCCTGGTGGAGTAGCCAAAAACATTCAGTACTTC
TRBV7-9	TRBJ2-1	-	-	CASSTNSKHNEQFF	TGTGCCAGCAGCACGAACAGTAAGCACAATGAGCAGTTCTTC
TRBV28	TRBJ2-1	TRBD1	-	CASSRGQSPYNEQFF	TGTGCCAGCAGTCGGGGACAGAGCCCTTACAATGAGCAGTTCTTC
TRBV5-8	TRBJ2-7	-	-	CASSLLSGEQYF	TGTGCCAGCAGCTTACTCTCGGGGGAGCAGTACTTC
TRBV5-1	TRBJ2-2	-	-	CATQLLINTGELFF	TGCGCCACCCAACTACTGATAAACACCGGGGAGCTGTTTTTT
TRBV4-1	TRBJ2-5	TRBD2	-	CASSLGGLAGETQYF	TGCGCCAGCAGCCTCGGTGGACTAGCGGGAGAGACCCAGTACTTC
TRBV7-2	TRBJ1-5	-	-	CASSLDYGGPGQPQHF	TGTGCCAGCAGCTTGGATTACGGGGGGCCCGGTCAGCCCCAGCATTTT
TRBV7-2	TRBJ1-1	TRBD1	-	CASSLRQGNTEAFF	TGTGCCAGCAGCCTTCGACAGGGTAACACTGAAGCTTTCTTT
TRBV5-1	TRBJ1-2	TRBD1	once	CASSLAGQELSYGYTF	TGCGCCAGCAGCTTGGCGGGACAGGAACTCTCCTATGGCTACACCTTC
TRBV5-6	TRBJ2-2	-	-	CASSLTEAGELFF	TGTGCCAGCAGCTTAACAGAAGCCGGGGAGCTGTTTTTT
TRBV19	TRBJ2-7	TRBD2	-	CASSPRLAGGPLYEQYF	TGTGCCAGTAGCCCCCGACTAGCGGGAGGACCTCTCTACGAGCAGTACTTC
TRBV10-2	TRBJ2-2	-	-	CASSEVVVRELFF	TGCGCCAGCAGTGAGGTGGTAGTACGGGAGCTGTTTTTT
TRBV10-2	TRBJ1-1	-	-	CASSSPGALEAFF	TGCGCCAGCAGTTCTCCAGGGGCGCTGGAAGCTTTCTTT
TRBV27	TRBJ2-3	-	-	CASSLWGVGVKQYF	TGTGCCAGCAGTTTATGGGGGGTCGGGGTTAAGCAGTATTTT
TRBV2	TRBJ2-1	TRBD1	-	CASSPDRGRVNEQFF	TGTGCCAGCAGTCCGGACAGGGGAAGGGTCAATGAGCAGTTCTTC
TRBV6-1	TRBJ1-6	TRBD1	-	CASSGGTGSSYNSPLHF	TGTGCCAGCAGTGGGGGGACAGGGAGCTCCTATAATTCACCCCTCCACTTT